This T cell receptor beta chain appears in the sequencing data of a study of the immune and genomic landscape of osteosarcoma. Overall study results and limits: Productive clonality stayed low overall, though C3 exceeded C1. Productive clonality was low overall, averaging about 0.09, maximum around 0.29. Four or five cases had a single hyperexpanded clone dominating the repertoire, all with fewer than 100 T-cell clonotypes.

The post-treatment osteosarcoma tumors were primary, local recurrence or metastasis specimens from poor-prognosis patients. Germline lookup yields CDR1 LNHDA and CDR2 SQIVND (reference sequence). The CDR3 totals 18 residues. J lost 1 base, V lost 7 bases, and 11 bases had no gene match. Concerning this clone itself: As yet, its antigen is unknown.

The data were produced by immunoSEQ multiplex PCR, yet TCRdb's version contains in-frame clones alone and is incomplete. The table has under 11,000 clones, 70% to 80% seen once. This sequence was found in a human donor with osteosarcoma. The sample comprised osteosarcoma tumor tissue from the lung. The rearrangement uses TRBV19 and TRBJ2-6; 9 bases fit TRBD1. In DNA, the CDR3 is TGTGCCAGTACCCCCGACAGGGGGATCTGGTCTGGGGCCAACGTCCTGACTTTC. Translation: CASTPDRGIWSGANVLTF.